The present entry profiles one T cell receptor (beta chain) with its context. V gave up 3 bases and J gave up 7 bases; unmatched junction bases: 8. There are 16 residues in the CDR3. Germline V gene data show CDR1 as MNHEY and CDR2 as SVGAGI. The data were obtained in a study of blood T cell repertoires in COVID-19. Study summary: Sites in the United States, Italy and Spain provided acute and convalescent COVID-19 samples.

As originally analysed: For nucleated cells, counts were estimated from reference gene primer amplification. Method: immunoSEQ multiplex PCR; TCRdb's copy keeps in-frame clones and lacks some. Clone size and the V and J calls come from that table; the DNA yielded D and trimming. This sample carries about 340,000 clones, roughly 86% of them seen once, and the ten largest clones take 7% to 8%. In Seattle, patients joined the study during active infection and were tracked longitudinally. The source of this sequence is a woman between 65 and 79 years old with COVID-19, enrolled during active disease. The sequencing input was peripheral blood. The chain links TRBV6-5 to TRBJ1-6; 8 positions agree with TRBD1. The CDR3 coding sequence is TGTGCCAGCAGTTATCTCGGACAGGGAACCAATTCACCCCTCCACTTT. Translation: CASSYLGQGTNSPLHF.